One T cell receptor (beta chain) is described in this entry. cDNA came from roughly 0.5 to 1 ug RNA primed by random hexamers. TCR beta CDR3 was amplified by immunoSEQ multiplex PCR. This amplification extended across 54 Vbeta and 13 Jbeta segments. TCRdb recomputed calls from the immunoSEQ multiplex PCR reads with MiXCR, one row per CDR3 protein. The sample contains 55,000 to 75,000 distinct CDR3 sequences, roughly 93% of which appear only once. V gave up 2 bases and J gave up 8 bases, with 12 bases separating them. The germline V gene encodes CDR1 MDHEN and CDR2 SYDVKM. The CDR3 length is 13 residues. Recently defined diagnostic criteria classed the Susac syndrome patients as definite or probable. This specimen comes from a study of CD8 T cells in Susac syndrome.

The receptor comes from a human donor with Susac syndrome. The chain is built from TRBV28 and TRBJ1-2, with D possibly TRBD1 on 5 matching bases. Sequencing was done on a sample of CD4+ T cells from PBMCs. CDR3 nucleotides: TGTGCCAGCAGTTTAATCTCAGGGAGGGGCTACACCTTC. Protein product: CASSLISGRGYTF.